These 24 T cell receptor beta chains were all obtained from the same sample, sequenced in a study of cytotoxic CD8 clonotypes in ibrutinib-treated CLL. Measured with immunoSEQ multiplex PCR; TCRdb has only the in-frame clones, and not every one. The data show hundreds of thousands of clones, 70% seen once. This material consisted of PBMCs, taken after 24 months of ibrutinib treatment. These receptor sequences come from a human donor with chronic lymphocytic leukemia.

The J gene is TRBJ2-1, the V gene TRBV9; 11 nucleotides align to TRBD2. The germline CDR1 and CDR2 sequences are SGDLS and YYNGEE. The CDR3 has 15 residues. Losses at the gene ends were 3 bases for V and 3 bases for J; bases not matched to a gene: 2. CDR3 coding DNA: TGTGCCAGCAGCGAGGGACTAGCGGTCTACAATGAGCAGTTCTTC. Its protein is CASSEGLAVYNEQFF. Based on the CDR3 plus reference TRBV9 and TRBJ2-1, the full variable domain is DSGVTQTPKHLITATGQRVTLRCSPRSGDLSVYWYQQSLDQGLQFLIQYYNGEERAKGNILERFSAQQFPDLHSELNLSSLELGDSALYFCASSEGLAVYNEQFFGPGTRLTVL.

The CDR3 sequence: CASSLGSSGRNEQYF. CDR3 bases: TGTGCCAGCAGCTTAGGATCGAGCGGGAGAAACGAGCAGTACTTC. The chain joins TRBV7-9 to TRBJ2-7, with TRBD2 identical over 8 bases. The ends lost 1 base at V and 5 bases at J; junction bases unmatched: 7. This CDR3 has 15 residues. Germline V gives CDR1 SEHNR, CDR2 FQNEAQ (reference sequence).

The chain combines TRBV6-5 with TRBJ1-1; D is uncertain. V was clipped by 6 bases and J by 3 bases, with 11 bases between them. The CDR3 is made up of 13 amino acids. Germline assignment: CDR1 MNHEY and CDR2 SVGAGI. The CDR3 loop is CASRGWDYTEAFF. In DNA form, the CDR3 reads TGTGCCAGCAGGGGCTGGGATTACACTGAAGCTTTCTTT.

The chain has TRBV5-4 and TRBJ2-3, with D unclear. Germline assignment: CDR1 SGHNT and CDR2 YYREEE (reference sequence). The ends were cut back, 5 bases at V and 0 bases at J, with 13 bases in the middle. This CDR3 spans 15 amino acids. CDR3 sequence reads: CASRVGDSSTDTQYF. Written as DNA, the CDR3 is TGTGCCAGCAGGGTGGGCGACTCTAGCACAGATACGCAGTATTTT.

V usage is TRBV15 and J usage is TRBJ2-5, with D maybe TRBD2 (6 bases). The germline gives CDR1 LNHNV, CDR2 YYDKDF (reference sequence). V lost 0 bases and J lost 5, with 19 bases in between. The CDR3 has 17 amino acids. The CDR3 DNA reads TGTGCCACCAGCAGAGATAAGGGGCGGGGAGGAAGGGAGACCCAGTACTTC. This encodes CATSRDKGRGGRETQYF.

DNA of the CDR3: TGTGCCAGCAGTTACCTTAACAGTGGCGAGGCTTTCTTT. It encodes CASSYLNSGEAFF. The chain is built from TRBV6-6 and TRBJ1-1; D is unresolved. Germline CDR1 MNHNY, CDR2 SVGAGI (reference sequence). The CDR3 covers 13 residues. The V and J ends lost 2 bases and 11 bases respectively, with 15 bases between them.

CDR3 in DNA: TGCAGCGTTGAGGGGTCTAGCACAGATACGCAGTATTTT. This gives the protein CSVEGSSTDTQYF. The V call is TRBV29-1, the J call TRBJ2-3; no firm D call. This CDR3 is built from 13 residues. The V end was cut by 3 bases, the J end by 0 bases, with 7 bases between. In germline, CDR1 is SQVTM, CDR2 ANQGSEA.

This chain uses TRBV30 with TRBJ1-5; 7 nucleotides line up with TRBD1. Germline assignment: CDR1 GTSNPN and CDR2 SVGIG (reference sequence). CDR3 size: 13 residues. The junction had 2 bases not matched to a gene; V was cut back by 0 bases and J by 6 bases. For the CDR3, the DNA is TGTGCCTGGAGTGTACAGGGGAGTCAGCCCCAGCATTTT. Amino acid sequence: CAWSVQGSQPQHF.

J is TRBJ2-7 and V is TRBV4-1; possibly TRBD1 for D (6 bases). With 3 bases removed from V and 0 bases from J, the gap between germline ends came to 12 bases. The CDR3 is 15 residues long. The germline V gene encodes CDR1 MGHRA and CDR2 YSYEKL. The CDR3 nucleotides are TGCGCCAGCAGCCAGGGGACACCGAGCTCCTACGAGCAGTACTTC. It codes for CASSQGTPSSYEQYF.

This clone has more than one count but fewer than ten. V is TRBV10-1 and J is TRBJ2-7, with unresolved D. With 5 bases removed from V and 3 bases from J, the gap between germline ends came to 11 bases. CDR1 and CDR2 (germline): WNHNN, SYGVQD (reference sequence). The CDR3 loop spans 13 amino acids. CDR3 loop: CASSPGRNYEQYF. In nucleotides, the CDR3 is TGCGCCAGCAGTCCAGGACGGAACTACGAGCAGTACTTC.

The genes are TRBV19 and TRBJ2-4; D could derive from TRBD1 or TRBD2 (5 bases each). The germline gives CDR1 LNHDA, CDR2 SQIVND (reference sequence). V lost 3 bases to trimming and J lost 0 bases, with 12 bases between them. There are 16 residues in the CDR3. Written as DNA, the CDR3 is TGTGCCAGTAGTATCGGGGCAGGGTTAGCCAAAAACATTCAGTACTTC. Residues: CASSIGAGLAKNIQYF.

This clone appeared once. The chain joins TRBV10-3 to TRBJ2-7; 16 bases fit TRBD2. J lost 2 bases, V lost 3 bases, and 1 base had no gene match. The length of the CDR3 is 16 residues. The V gene's germline CDR1 is ENHRY and CDR2 SYGVKD. The CDR3 here is CAISDGTSGRAYEQYF. The CDR3 DNA sequence: TGTGCCATCAGTGACGGGACTAGCGGGAGGGCCTACGAGCAGTACTTC.

V and J are TRBV28 and TRBJ1-6; TRBD1 matches at 9 bases. CDR3 length equals 15 residues. The trim removed 4 bases at V and 5 bases at J, leaving 3 bases unmatched. In germline, CDR1 is MDHEN, CDR2 SYDVKM. For the CDR3, the DNA is TGTGCCAGCAGTTCCGGGACAGGGAATAATTCACCCCTCCACTTT. It codes for CASSSGTGNNSPLHF.

This clone was counted only a few times. This rearrangement joins TRBV5-1 to TRBJ1-1; perhaps TRBD1 as D (5 bases). Germline-derived CDR1 and CDR2 are SGHRS and YFSETQ. Deletions cut 5 bases from V and 5 bases from J, with 19 bases between. The CDR3 loop spans 15 amino acids. The CDR3 region is CASRLWVGDLTEAFF. CDR3 DNA: TGCGCCAGCAGGTTGTGGGTGGGGGATCTGACTGAAGCTTTCTTT.

This clone was observed at least ten times. CDR3 coding DNA: TGTGCCAGCAGCCCTTGGGACAGCTCAAGCTCCTACGAGCAGTACTTC. Amino acids: CASSPWDSSSSYEQYF. J is TRBJ2-7 and V is TRBV14; 7 nucleotides match TRBD1. V lost 4 bases, J lost 0 bases, and 9 bases stayed unmatched. This CDR3 is built from 16 residues. Per the germline V gene, CDR1 is SGHDN and CDR2 is FVKESK.

This chain links TRBV4-1 with TRBJ2-3; 10 nucleotides align to TRBD2. The CDR3 runs to 17 residues. CDR1 and CDR2 from the germline V gene are MGHRA and YSYEKL. Trimming removed 1 base from V and 1 base from J; junction bases left unmatched: 5. This chain's CDR3 is CASSQAGLAPRTDTQYF. The CDR3 nucleotides read TGCGCCAGCAGCCAAGCGGGACTAGCGCCTCGCACAGATACGCAGTATTTT.

V usage is TRBV28 and J usage is TRBJ2-7; 7 nucleotides agree with TRBD1. The germline CDR1 and CDR2 sequences are MDHEN and SYDVKM. The CDR3 runs 14 residues. The V segment lost 5 bases and the J segment 2 bases; nucleotides outside the gene matches: 6. The CDR3 nucleotides are TGTGCCAGCAGTCCACAGGGGTGGGCCTACGAGCAGTACTTC. Protein product: CASSPQGWAYEQYF.

This sequence joins TRBV4-3 and TRBJ2-7, with 12 positions matching TRBD2. J was trimmed by 6 bases and V by 1 base; bases with no gene match: 4. The CDR3 sequence is 15 residues long. Germline V gene lookup returns CDR1 LGHNA and CDR2 YSLEER. The CDR3 coding sequence is TGCGCCAGCAGCCAAGTGACTAGCGGGAGAGGCGAGCAGTACTTC. As protein: CASSQVTSGRGEQYF.

The V gene is TRBV6-6, the J gene TRBJ1-1; D is unresolved. V was clipped by 4 bases and J by 3 bases, with 12 bases between them. The CDR3 spans 14 residues. Germline CDR1 reads MNHNY; CDR2 reads SVGAGI (reference sequence). The CDR3 protein is CASSSLRRDTEAFF. CDR3 DNA sequence: TGTGCCAGCAGTTCTCTCAGGAGGGACACTGAAGCTTTCTTT.

V usage is TRBV18 and J usage is TRBJ1-1; no definite D call. Deletions cut 1 base from V and 2 bases from J, with 5 bases between. The CDR3 extends over 13 amino acids. CDR1 and CDR2 (germline): KGHSH, LQKENI. CDR3: CASSPLGNTEAFF. The DNA for the CDR3 is TGTGCCAGCTCACCACTGGGCAACACTGAAGCTTTCTTT.

The sample holds a few counts of this clone. The chain employs TRBV14 and TRBJ2-2; D is undetermined. V was cut by 5 bases and J by 6 bases, with 10 bases left in between. CDR3 length equals 13 residues. Germline-derived CDR1 and CDR2 are SGHDN and FVKESK. The CDR3 here is CASSDFIAGELFF. DNA for the CDR3: TGTGCCAGCAGCGATTTTATTGCCGGGGAGCTGTTTTTT.

This CDR3 reads CASSPSRTLNTEAFF. CDR3 nucleotides: TGCGCCAGCAGCCCTTCCAGGACATTGAACACTGAAGCTTTCTTT. The V gene is TRBV5-1, the J gene TRBJ1-1, with D possibly matching TRBD1 (5 bases). V lost 4 bases and J 0 bases, leaving 13 bases between the germline ends. The CDR3 length is 15 residues. Germline assignment: CDR1 SGHRS and CDR2 YFSETQ.

In this sample, this clone turned up a few times. The chain couples TRBV5-1 to TRBJ1-1; D unresolved. V lost 4 bases to trimming and J lost 1 base, with 8 bases between them. The CDR3 consists of 13 residues. The V gene's germline CDR1 is SGHRS and CDR2 YFSETQ. CDR3 sequence: CASSAAGNTEAFF. CDR3 nucleotide sequence: TGCGCCAGCAGCGCTGCTGGGAACACTGAAGCTTTCTTT.

The chain joins TRBV7-3 to TRBJ2-1, with no clear D. The CDR3 length is 16 residues. CDR1 SGHTA and CDR2 FQGTGA come from the germline V gene. The V end lost 1 base, the J end lost 0 bases, and 10 bases lay between the germline ends. For the CDR3, the DNA is TGTGCCAGCAGCTTAATCCGGCCCTCCTCCTACAATGAGCAGTTCTTC. It encodes CASSLIRPSSYNEQFF.